This entry lists 31 T cell receptor beta chains sequenced from one sample in a study of blood T cell repertoires in COVID-19. Repertoires were generated with immunoSEQ multiplex PCR, while TCRdb's copy carries only in-frame clones and drops some. The sample carries roughly 190,000 clones, 70% to 90% recorded once. Input material: peripheral blood. The receptor set was obtained from a woman of 80 years or more in a cohort sampled during active or convalescent COVID-19.

The chain carries TRBV30 and TRBJ2-5; perhaps TRBD2 as D (5 bases). CDR1 and CDR2 (germline): GTSNPN, SVGIG (reference sequence). The CDR3 totals 14 residues. The V end was cut by 5 bases, the J end by 1 base, with 14 bases between. The CDR3 nucleotides are TGTGCCTGGGGGGTGTGGGCGGGCCAAGAGACCCAGTACTTC. It translates to CAWGVWAGQETQYF.

The chain couples TRBV5-8 to TRBJ2-3; 10 positions match TRBD2. Germline V gene data show CDR1 as SGHTS and CDR2 as YDEGEE. The CDR3 covers 18 residues. With 0 bases clipped from V and 1 base from J, the junction kept 8 bases outside the gene matches. The CDR3 loop reads CASSLAPSGGPGTDTQYF. DNA of the CDR3: TGTGCCAGCAGCTTGGCGCCTAGCGGGGGTCCCGGCACAGATACGCAGTATTTT.

The chain employs TRBV30 and TRBJ1-1, with 8 positions matching TRBD1. This CDR3 is 13 amino acids long. Germline lookup yields CDR1 GTSNPN and CDR2 SVGIG (reference sequence). V shed 6 bases, J shed 1 base, and the junction held 4 bases outside the gene matches. CDR3 residues: CACRGTGNTEAFF. In nucleotides, the CDR3 is TGTGCCTGTAGGGGGACAGGGAACACTGAAGCTTTCTTT.

This CDR3 reads CASTLRPGQGGEIWEKLFF. The CDR3 coding sequence is TGTGCCAGCACCCTACGGCCCGGACAGGGAGGAGAGATATGGGAAAAACTGTTTTTT. The chain links TRBV27 to TRBJ1-4, with TRBD1 matching over 8 bases. V gave up 7 bases and J gave up 8 bases; unmatched junction bases: 24. This CDR3 region has 19 residues. Germline values: CDR1 MNHEY, CDR2 SMNVEV (reference sequence).

This chain joins TRBV15 and TRBJ2-7, with TRBD1 matching over 9 bases. This CDR3 has 17 amino acids. The ends lost 3 bases at V and 2 bases at J; junction bases unmatched: 11. The V gene's germline CDR1 is LNHNV and CDR2 YYDKDF (reference sequence). Here the CDR3 reads CATSRIQGARYPYEQYF. The CDR3 DNA follows: TGTGCCACCAGCAGGATACAGGGGGCCCGTTACCCCTACGAGCAGTACTTC.

This chain connects TRBV24-1 to TRBJ1-6, with D possibly matching TRBD1 (5 bases). Germline V gene sequence: CDR1 KGHDR, CDR2 SFDVKD. The CDR3 covers 12 residues. Trimming took 4 bases from V and 10 from J, leaving 7 bases between them. The CDR3 DNA reads as TGTGCCACCAGTGACGGGGGATCACCCCTCCACTTT. Translated: CATSDGGSPLHF.

The sample holds one count of this clone. The chain combines TRBV5-1 with TRBJ1-5; D is undetermined. The germline V gene has CDR1 SGHRS and CDR2 YFSETQ. This CDR3 spans 15 amino acids. V lost 4 bases to trimming and J lost 1 base, with 12 bases between them. Here the CDR3 reads CASSPSDWSNQPQHF. CDR3 bases: TGCGCCAGCAGCCCCTCCGACTGGAGCAATCAGCCCCAGCATTTT.

The chain carries TRBV3-1 (or the pseudogene TRBV3-2) and TRBJ1-4; no reliable D call. The CDR3 totals 15 residues. Germline V gene data show CDR1 as LGHDT and CDR2 as YNNKEL (reference sequence). V gave up 4 bases and J gave up 0 bases, with 9 bases separating them. The CDR3 loop reads CASSPYGATNEKLFF. The CDR3 bases are TGTGCCAGCAGCCCCTACGGAGCAACTAATGAAAAACTGTTTTTT.

The V and J genes are TRBV11-3 and TRBJ2-5, with D maybe TRBD1 (5 bases). Deletions cut 6 bases from V and 0 bases from J, with 14 bases between. CDR3 length: 15 residues. Germline V gene sequence: CDR1 SGHNT, CDR2 YENEEA. In DNA form, the CDR3 reads TGTGCCAGCAGGAAGGGGCCTTGGGACCAAGAGACCCAGTACTTC. This gives the protein CASRKGPWDQETQYF.

V gene TRBV5-1 combines with J gene TRBJ2-4; 13 bases are shared with TRBD2. J was trimmed by 8 bases and V by 4 bases; bases with no gene match: 12. There are 17 residues in the CDR3. The V gene's germline CDR1 is SGHRS and CDR2 YFSETQ. The CDR3 coding sequence is TGCGCCAGCAGCCTAGAACGTCGGACTAGCGGGAGTGACATTCAGTACTTC. This encodes CASSLERRTSGSDIQYF.

This clone was seen a handful of times. The chain recombines TRBV6-2 or TRBV6-3 with TRBJ2-3; 8 positions match TRBD1. V gave up 4 bases and J gave up 2 bases; unmatched junction bases: 5. Germline CDR1 is MNHEY and CDR2 is SVGEGT. CDR3 size: 15 residues. CDR3: CASSSTGEVTDTQYF. The DNA for the CDR3 is TGTGCCAGCAGTTCGACAGGGGAAGTCACAGATACGCAGTATTTT.

The chain carries TRBV7-9 and TRBJ2-7; the match to TRBD2 covers 9 bases. CDR1 is SEHNR and CDR2 is FQNEAQ in the germline V gene (reference sequence). The junction had 4 bases not matched to a gene; V was cut back by 5 bases and J by 2 bases. The CDR3 has 14 amino acids. Written as DNA, the CDR3 is TGTGCCAGCAGCCCCTTAGCGGGGGCCTACGAGCAGTACTTC. Translation gives CASSPLAGAYEQYF.

This clone was seen a few times. The chain couples TRBV11-2 to TRBJ2-7, with D possibly being TRBD2 (6 bases). The V gene lost 5 bases and the J gene lost 6 bases, with 14 bases spanning the gap. The CDR3 has 13 amino acids. Germline V lookup: CDR1 SGHAT, CDR2 FQNNGV. CDR3 DNA sequence: TGTGCCAGCAGCCAATCCCCCGGGAGCGAGCAGTACGTC. As protein: CASSQSPGSEQYV.

This clone was counted a single time. V is TRBV11-3 and J is TRBJ1-1, with D possibly matching TRBD1 (6 bases). Trimming removed 3 bases from V and 1 base from J, with 9 bases in between. The CDR3 sequence is 14 residues long. Germline values: CDR1 SGHNT, CDR2 YENEEA. The CDR3: CASSFTGRNTEAFF. The CDR3 nucleotides are TGTGCCAGCAGCTTTACAGGGAGGAACACTGAAGCTTTCTTT.

The rearrangement links TRBV2 to TRBJ1-5; 7 positions match TRBD1. With 0 bases clipped from V and 1 base from J, the junction kept 0 bases outside the gene matches. Per germline, CDR1 SNHLY and CDR2 FYNNEI. The CDR3 is 15 residues long. The CDR3 spells CASSEARGSNQPQHF. The CDR3 DNA reads as TGTGCCAGCAGTGAAGCCAGGGGGAGCAATCAGCCCCAGCATTTT.

V gene TRBV3-1 (or the pseudogene TRBV3-2) combines with J gene TRBJ1-1; D is uncertain. The V and J ends lost 4 bases and 7 bases respectively, with 13 bases between them. The CDR3 is 13 amino acids. Germline V gene data show CDR1 as LGHDT and CDR2 as YNNKEL (reference sequence). The CDR3, as DNA: TGTGCCAGCAGCCGACGCCCCGAGGGTGAAGCTTTCTTT. Protein: CASSRRPEGEAFF.

The chain uses TRBV24-1 and TRBJ1-1; D is possibly TRBD1 (5 bases). The V end was cut by 10 bases, the J end by 5 bases, with 22 bases between. This CDR3 spans 15 amino acids. The V gene's germline CDR1 is KGHDR and CDR2 SFDVKD. This chain's CDR3 is CATSRQGGGETEAFF. CDR3 coding DNA: TGTGCCACTAGCAGGCAGGGCGGGGGGGAAACTGAAGCTTTCTTT.

The V and J genes are TRBV4-1 and TRBJ2-4; a possible D gene is TRBD2 (6 bases). The CDR3 spans 18 residues. CDR1 and CDR2 from the germline V gene are MGHRA and YSYEKL. V lost 4 bases and J 3 bases, leaving 22 bases between the germline ends. CDR3 loop: CASSLGPGVGLDKNIQYF. The CDR3, as DNA: TGCGCCAGCAGCCTGGGACCGGGAGTGGGGCTCGACAAAAACATTCAGTACTTC.

V gene TRBV9 combines with J gene TRBJ1-1; possibly TRBD1 for D (6 bases). The CDR3 consists of 15 residues. Germline lookup yields CDR1 SGDLS and CDR2 YYNGEE. The V and J ends lost 3 bases and 0 bases respectively, with 12 bases between them. For the CDR3, the DNA is TGTGCCAGCAGCGCACTACAGGGTTTGAACACTGAAGCTTTCTTT. It specifies CASSALQGLNTEAFF.

A word on this clone: The same CDR3 arises from other DNA sequences in this sample as well. This chain joins TRBV4-3 and TRBJ2-7; the match to TRBD1 covers 8 bases. The germline V gene encodes CDR1 LGHNA and CDR2 YSLEER. The CDR3 totals 14 residues. Trimming cost V 1 base and J 4 bases; bases outside gene matches: 3. CDR3 DNA sequence: TGCGCCAGCAGCCAAGGGACAGGGAGATACGAGCAGTACTTC. It encodes CASSQGTGRYEQYF.

The J gene is TRBJ1-2, the V gene TRBV28; 7 positions agree with TRBD1. This CDR3 is 17 amino acids long. After removal of 4 bases from V and 0 bases from J, the junction contained 11 bases not matched to a gene. Germline CDR1 and CDR2: MDHEN and SYDVKM. Here the CDR3 reads CASSSPRQGKTNYGYTF. The CDR3 DNA sequence: TGTGCCAGCAGTTCCCCTAGACAGGGAAAAACTAACTATGGCTACACCTTC.

This rearrangement joins TRBV3-1 (or the pseudogene TRBV3-2) to TRBJ2-2; D perhaps matches TRBD2 (6 bases). Germline V lookup: CDR1 LGHDT, CDR2 YNNKEL (reference sequence). The CDR3 covers 16 residues. The V end lost 4 bases, the J end lost 4 bases, and 16 bases lay between the germline ends. CDR3 sequence (DNA): TGTGCCAGCAGCCCCCGAGTAGCGGCTGCCACCGGGGAGCTGTTTTTT. Its protein is CASSPRVAAATGELFF.

The chain employs TRBV5-1 and TRBJ1-6, with 8 bases aligning to TRBD1. V was pared by 4 bases and J by 9 bases, with 12 bases of the junction left unmatched. Germline lookup yields CDR1 SGHRS and CDR2 YFSETQ. The CDR3 is made up of 16 amino acids. The CDR3 loop reads CASSRSTGALGSPLHF. CDR3 DNA: TGCGCCAGCAGCAGATCGACAGGGGCATTGGGTTCACCCCTCCACTTT.

The J gene is TRBJ2-3, the V gene TRBV18, with D possibly being TRBD2 (5 bases). Trimming removed 3 bases from V and 4 bases from J, with 14 bases in between. Germline assignment: CDR1 KGHSH and CDR2 LQKENI. The CDR3 loop spans 15 amino acids. The CDR3 region has the DNA TGTGCCAGCTCACCTCTCCCCGCCGGGGCAGATACGCAGTATTTT. It codes for CASSPLPAGADTQYF.

V usage is TRBV18 and J usage is TRBJ1-1, with 9 positions matching TRBD1. The CDR3 has 16 residues. J gave up 4 bases and V 3 bases, and 9 bases lay outside the gene matches. Germline values: CDR1 KGHSH, CDR2 LQKENI. The CDR3 bases are TGTGCCAGCTCACCTCAAAACAGGGGGCAGGGCACTGAAGCTTTCTTT. Translating it yields CASSPQNRGQGTEAFF.

This clone was seen once. The chain uses TRBV3-1 (or the pseudogene TRBV3-2) and TRBJ2-1; 8 bases align to TRBD1. Germline V gene sequence: CDR1 LGHDT, CDR2 YNNKEL (reference sequence). The CDR3 length is 15 residues. V was clipped by 1 base and J by 3 bases; unmatched bases: 2. The CDR3 region has the DNA TGTGCCAGCAGCCAAGGACAGGGGCTCTACAATGAGCAGTTCTTC. This sequence encodes CASSQGQGLYNEQFF.

The genes are TRBV30 and TRBJ1-1; the match to TRBD1 covers 8 bases. V lost 4 bases, J lost 4 bases, and 5 bases stayed unmatched. Germline lookup yields CDR1 GTSNPN and CDR2 SVGIG (reference sequence). The CDR3 consists of 13 residues. The CDR3 nucleotides are TGTGCCTGGACCAGGGGGCAGGGCACTGAAGCTTTCTTT. This translates into CAWTRGQGTEAFF. Filled out from reference TRBV30 and TRBJ1-1, the complete variable domain reads SQTIHQWPATLVQPVGSPLSLECTVEGTSNPNLYWYRQAAGRGLQLLFYSVGIGQISSEVPQNLSASRPQDRQFILSSKKLLLSDSGFYLCAWTRGQGTEAFFGQGTRLTVV.

This clone was detected only once. The chain has TRBV6-1 and TRBJ2-3; 11 nucleotides agree with TRBD2. The CDR3 runs to 17 residues. Germline-derived CDR1 and CDR2 are MNHNS and SASEGT. The V and J ends lost 2 bases and 3 bases, in that order; junction bases with no gene match: 7. The CDR3 region is CASSELLAGGRTDTQYF. The CDR3 DNA reads TGTGCCAGCAGTGAACTCCTAGCGGGGGGACGTACAGATACGCAGTATTTT.

J is TRBJ1-5 and V is TRBV7-2; D is unclear. The CDR3 runs 16 residues. Per the germline V gene, CDR1 is SGHTA and CDR2 is FQGNSA. V shed 5 bases and J shed 5 bases, with 19 bases lying between them. The CDR3, as DNA: TGTGCCAGCAGCCCCGATATATCCCGGGGATATCAGCCCCAGCATTTT. Its translation: CASSPDISRGYQPQHF.

This clone was recorded only once. V is TRBV5-8 and J is TRBJ1-2; tentatively, D is TRBD1 (5 bases). This CDR3 region has 16 residues. The V gene lost 0 bases and the J gene lost 0 bases, with 12 bases spanning the gap. Germline CDR1 SGHTS, CDR2 YDEGEE. Here the CDR3 reads CASSLGGTVTNYGYTF. The CDR3, as DNA: TGTGCCAGCAGCTTGGGGGGCACGGTGACTAACTATGGCTACACCTTC.

The chain has TRBV4-1 and TRBJ1-3, with 8 bases identical to TRBD1. The J segment lost 2 bases and the V segment lost 0 bases, leaving 3 bases of the junction unmatched. This CDR3 spans 16 amino acids. Germline-derived CDR1 and CDR2 are MGHRA and YSYEKL. This CDR3 reads CASSQDQTGAGNTIYF. As DNA, the CDR3 is TGCGCCAGCAGCCAAGATCAGACAGGGGCTGGAAACACCATATATTTT.